This T cell receptor beta chain was documented in a study of cytomegalovirus exposure and HLA in healthy donors. In regard to this clone: Its antigen remains unidentified.

Broader study findings: Among the most significant clusters, several appeared linked to common viral pathogens in a later analysis.

The germline V gene has CDR1 SGHTA and CDR2 FQGTGA. CDR3 length equals 14 residues. V lost 2 bases, J lost 6 bases, and 13 bases lay in between. Primers for the PCR totalled 60 Vbeta and 13 Jbeta. Generated by immunoSEQ multiplex PCR, the TCRdb table keeps only in-frame clones and is missing some. This table holds 100,000 to 120,000 clones, about 80% found once. The chain is built from TRBV7-3 and TRBJ1-2, with D uncertain. This clonotype originated in a young man in good health and CMV-seropositive. Material: PBMCs. CDR3 sequence reads: CASSLSGVDNGYTF. The CDR3 nucleotides are TGTGCCAGCAGCTTATCGGGAGTTGACAATGGCTACACCTTC.